A single sample is the source of the 31 T cell receptor beta chains below, sequenced in a study of CD8 T cells and mutated HIV epitopes. Specified time point: sampled during acute HIV-1 infection (about 23-92 days post infection). A Smart-seq2 and MARS-Seq derived protocol with well-specific UMIs on oligo-dT primers generated single-cell cDNA. Template-switch oligo forward primers paired with barcoded alpha- and beta-specific reverse primers in a nested PCR. TCRdb processed the single-cell sequencing reads anew with MiXCR; each CDR3 protein has one entry. The sample has about 710 distinct CDR3 sequences, 50% seen once. Here the sequenced sample was CD8+ T cells sorted from blood by dual tetramer staining, taken during acute HIV infection. Indicated subset: cells binding both NAE and AE RF10 tetramers (cross-reactive), unstimulated. These receptors were collected from a man under 40 with HIV-1 infection.

The chain couples TRBV20-1 to TRBJ2-7, with a possible D match to TRBD1 (5 bases). Germline CDR1 DFQATT, CDR2 SNEGSKA (reference sequence). The V gene lost 6 bases and the J gene lost 0 bases, with 15 bases spanning the gap. The CDR3 spans 14 residues. The CDR3 DNA reads as TGCAGTGCCCCGGGCAGGGCTAGCTCCTACGAGCAGTACTTC. It encodes CSAPGRASSYEQYF.

In this sample, this clonotype is hyperexpanded. This sequence joins TRBV30 and TRBJ2-7; 9 bases agree with TRBD2. The CDR3 covers 14 residues. The junction had 3 bases not matched to a gene; V was cut back by 0 bases and J by 3 bases. CDR1 is GTSNPN and CDR2 is SVGIG in the germline V gene (reference sequence). The CDR3 is CAWSVTSGYYEQYF. CDR3 DNA sequence: TGTGCCTGGAGTGTGACTAGCGGATACTACGAGCAGTACTTC.

V is TRBV15 and J is TRBJ2-7; 11 bases match TRBD2. V gave up 5 bases and J gave up 6 bases; unmatched junction bases: 9. CDR3 length equals 15 residues. The germline gives CDR1 LNHNV, CDR2 YYDKDF (reference sequence). CDR3 in amino acids: CATSLTSGGIGEQYF. Here the CDR3 DNA reads TGTGCCACCAGCCTTACTAGCGGGGGAATTGGCGAGCAGTACTTC.

Regarding this clonotype: Only one base separates this from a far larger clonotype, so it likely reflects a read error. The genes are TRBV20-1 and TRBJ2-1; TRBD1 matches 12 bases. V was pared by 5 bases and J by 10 bases, with 18 bases of the junction left unmatched. The CDR3 covers 17 residues. From germline, CDR1 is DFQATT and CDR2 SNEGSKA (reference sequence). CDR3 nucleotides: TGCAGTGCTCTCCTTCCCCTGGGACAGGGGGCGACCTACGAGCAGTTCTTC. It translates to CSALLPLGQGATYEQFF.

Regarding this clonotype: This likely came from a read error, as a far larger clone is one base away. This chain links TRBV15 with TRBJ2-7, with 8 bases lining up with TRBD2. The CDR3 contains 16 residues. Looked up from germline, CDR1 is LNHNV and CDR2 is YYDKDF (reference sequence). For the CDR3, the DNA is TGTGCCAGCAGCTTAGTCCGAAACGGGGGGGCCTACGAGCAGTACTTC. Its translation: CASSLVRNGGAYEQYF.

The chain links TRBV20-1 to TRBJ2-7; D is possibly TRBD2 (5 bases). The V end was cut by 4 bases, the J end by 1 base, with 17 bases between. This CDR3 contains 15 residues. Germline CDR1 DFQATT, CDR2 SNEGSKA (reference sequence). CDR3 region: CSANREKAVSYEQYF. The CDR3 nucleotides are TGCAGTGCTAACCGGGAAAAAGCGGTATCCTACGAGCAGTACTTC.

V is TRBV28 and J is TRBJ2-7, with 11 bases identical to TRBD2. Germline CDR1 MDHEN, CDR2 SYDVKM. The CDR3 is 20 amino acids. The junction had 21 bases not matched to a gene; V was cut back by 5 bases and J by 3 bases. The CDR3 nucleotides are TGTGCCAGCAGTGCTCTCCTTCCCCTGGGACTAGCGGCCCATCTCTACGAGCAGTACTTC. This sequence encodes CASSALLPLGLAAHLYEQYF.

This clonotype showed up just a few times. The chain uses TRBV20-1 and TRBJ2-7; D is ambiguous. This CDR3 has 13 amino acids. V was cut by 6 bases and J by 4 bases, with 16 bases left in between. Germline loops: CDR1 DFQATT, CDR2 SNEGSKA (reference sequence). CDR3 region: CSATPQLTYEQYF. CDR3 coding DNA: TGCAGTGCCACCCCGCAGCTGACTTACGAGCAGTACTTC.

This clonotype showed up just a few times. V is TRBV4-1 and J is TRBJ2-2; 9 bases align to TRBD1. From germline, CDR1 is MGHRA and CDR2 YSYEKL. V trimming: 1 base; J trimming: 7 bases; junction bases outside the gene matches: 10. The CDR3 extends over 17 amino acids. The CDR3 loop is CASSQVPGTGYNGELFF. CDR3 nucleotides: TGCGCCAGCAGCCAAGTCCCCGGGACAGGGTATAACGGGGAGCTGTTTTTT.

This clonotype has only one observation. Mismatch with germline at one junction end may stem from a read error. The rearrangement joins TRBV10-1 to TRBJ2-6; 8 positions agree with TRBD2. Germline V gene data show CDR1 as WNHNN and CDR2 as SYGVQD (reference sequence). This CDR3 is 15 amino acids long. The CDR3 DNA sequence: TGCGCTAGCAGTCCCGGGACTAGTCGGGCCAACGTCCTGACTTTC. Its translation: CASSPGTSRANVLTF.

This clonotype is classed as large (0.1 to 1%). An end of the junction differs from the germline gene, which may be a read error. This chain links TRBV4-1 with TRBJ2-2, with a weak D call TRBD1 (5 bases). Germline-derived CDR1 and CDR2 are MGHRA and YSYEKL. The CDR3 spans 16 residues. The CDR3 bases are TGTGCCAGCAGCCAAGATGGGGCAGGGTATAACGGGGAGCTGTTTTTT. Its protein is CASSQDGAGYNGELFF.

On this clonotype itself: A far larger clone is one nucleotide away, so this likely arose from a read error. The genes are TRBV4-1 and TRBJ2-1, with D perhaps given as TRBD1 or TRBD2 (5 bases each). The CDR3 consists of 15 residues. V was clipped by 1 base and J by 10 bases, with 17 bases between them. Looked up from germline, CDR1 is MGHRA and CDR2 is YSYEKL. The CDR3 coding sequence is TGCGCCAGCAGCCAAGTATCCGGGACCACCTACGAGCAGTTCTTC. Translating gives CASSQVSGTTYEQFF.

As regards this clonotype: No conserved phenylalanine or tryptophan ends this CDR3, so it is likely a read error. It is unclear where the CDR3 begins or ends on the DNA, so no DNA is shown, and the CDR3 is as TCRdb lists it. This chain uses TRBV30 with TRBJ2-7; TRBD2 is the table's D call and was not checked against the DNA. The CDR3 sequence runs 10 residues, both termini included. Per germline, CDR1 GTSNPN and CDR2 SVGIG (reference sequence). CDR3 residues: CAWSVTSGYY.

This clonotype was detected only a few times. The CDR3 nucleotides read TGCAGTGCTACCCCCACGGGACTAGCGGCCCATCTCTACGAGCAGTACTTC. This translates into CSATPTGLAAHLYEQYF. The rearrangement joins TRBV20-1 to TRBJ2-7; 11 positions agree with TRBD2. Trimming took 4 bases from V and 3 from J; bases not matched to a gene: 14. CDR1 DFQATT and CDR2 SNEGSKA come from the germline V gene (reference sequence). The CDR3 has 17 residues.

Here the CDR3 reads CSARSSQGSYEQYF. DNA of the CDR3: TGCAGTGCTAGGTCGAGCCAGGGGTCCTACGAGCAGTACTTC. The chain has TRBV20-1 and TRBJ2-7, with D tentatively TRBD1 (6 bases). There are 14 residues in the CDR3. Trimming took 3 bases from V and 1 from J, leaving 13 bases between them. Germline CDR1 and CDR2: DFQATT and SNEGSKA (reference sequence).

V usage is TRBV15 and J usage is TRBJ2-7; possible D gene TRBD1, 6 bases. The CDR3 length is 16 residues. Germline CDR1 is LNHNV and CDR2 is YYDKDF (reference sequence). Trimming took 5 bases from V and 0 from J, leaving 17 bases between them. The CDR3 sequence is CATSSQSGALSYEQYF. The CDR3 DNA sequence: TGTGCCACCAGCTCCCAGTCAGGGGCGCTCTCCTACGAGCAGTACTTC. The full variable domain, in which reference TRBV15 and TRBJ2-7 provide the parts outside the CDR3, is DAMVIQNPRYQVTQFGKPVTLSCSQTLNHNVMYWYQQKSSQAPKLLFHYYDKDFNNEADTPDNFQSRRPNTSFCFLDIRSPGLGDTAMYLCATSSQSGALSYEQYFGPGTRLTVT.

This chain joins TRBV20-1 and TRBJ2-7, with no clear D. Germline CDR1 DFQATT, CDR2 SNEGSKA (reference sequence). Deletions cut 7 bases from V and 0 bases from J, with 22 bases between. The CDR3 contains 16 residues. The CDR3 DNA follows: TGCAGTGGCTCCAGCCCTAAGGCGGTGAGCTCCTACGAGCAGTACTTC. It encodes CSGSSPKAVSSYEQYF.

This clonotype appeared a few times. The CDR3 nucleotides read TGCAGTGCTAGTGTCCGGGGACAGGGGGCGACCTACGAGCAGTACTTC. Protein product: CSASVRGQGATYEQYF. The chain has TRBV20-1 and TRBJ2-7; 12 bases fit TRBD1. The CDR3 covers 16 residues. Germline V gene lookup returns CDR1 DFQATT and CDR2 SNEGSKA (reference sequence). V dropped 3 bases and J dropped 2; count of bases not matched to a gene: 8.

This clonotype appeared many times. V usage is TRBV20-1 and J usage is TRBJ2-7; 12 bases are shared with TRBD1. J lost 2 bases, V lost 5 bases, and 13 bases had no gene match. Germline-derived CDR1 and CDR2 are DFQATT and SNEGSKA (reference sequence). This CDR3 contains 17 residues. The DNA of the CDR3 is TGCAGTGCTCTCCTTCCCCTGGGACAGGGGGCGACCTACGAGCAGTACTTC. Translating gives CSALLPLGQGATYEQYF.

The chain couples TRBV4-1 to TRBJ2-7; tentative D call: TRBD1 (6 bases). The CDR3 is made up of 13 amino acids. With 6 bases removed from V and 3 bases from J, the gap between germline ends came to 12 bases. The germline CDR1 and CDR2 sequences are MGHRA and YSYEKL. In DNA form, the CDR3 reads TGCGCCAGCAGAACCTCAGGGGTCTACGAGCAGTACTTC. It yields the protein CASRTSGVYEQYF.

V is TRBV20-1 and J is TRBJ2-7; D uncertain. V dropped 3 bases and J dropped 0 bases, with 6 bases sitting between them. CDR1 and CDR2 (germline): DFQATT, SNEGSKA (reference sequence). CDR3 length equals 12 residues. CDR3 region: CSASAHSYEQYF. The CDR3 DNA sequence: TGCAGTGCTAGCGCCCACTCCTACGAGCAGTACTTC.

On this clonotype: A far larger clone is one base from this, pointing to a likely read error. V is TRBV20-1 and J is TRBJ2-5; the match to TRBD1 covers 8 bases. This CDR3 is 14 amino acids long. CDR1 and CDR2 from the germline V gene are DFQATT and SNEGSKA (reference sequence). In DNA form, the CDR3 reads TGCAGTGCCCCTGGACAGGGCCATTCCTACGAGCAGAACTTC. Its translation is CSAPGQGHSYEQNF.

The table lists this clonotype with a count of one. V is TRBV23-1 and J is TRBJ2-2, with a weak D call TRBD2 (7 bases). TRBV23-1 is sorted into the ORF group, with uncertain function. V lost 4 bases, J lost 7 bases, and 19 bases lay in between. The CDR3 has 16 amino acids. The CDR3 protein is CASSPRGAGYNGELFF. The CDR3 DNA reads TGCGCCAGCAGTCCACGGGGGGCAGGGTATAACGGGGAGCTGTTTTTT.

This clonotype is labeled large. The V and J genes are TRBV4-1 and TRBJ2-7; a weak D match, TRBD2 (6 bases). Per germline, CDR1 MGHRA and CDR2 YSYEKL. V lost 1 base and J lost 3, with 10 bases in between. The length of the CDR3 is 14 residues. Here the CDR3 reads CASSQGGGIYEQYF. As DNA, the CDR3 is TGCGCCAGCAGCCAAGGGGGAGGAATCTACGAGCAGTACTTC.

By its share, this clonotype is hyperexpanded. The J gene is TRBJ2-7, the V gene TRBV20-1; 7 nucleotides align to TRBD2. The CDR3 covers 15 residues. J was trimmed by 3 bases and V by 3 bases; bases with no gene match: 11. In germline, CDR1 is DFQATT, CDR2 SNEGSKA (reference sequence). DNA of the CDR3: TGCAGTGCTAGGTCGAGCCAGGGAGGGTTCTACGAGCAGTACTTC. This codes for CSARSSQGGFYEQYF.

The rearrangement uses TRBV4-1 and TRBJ2-7; TRBD2 matches at 7 bases. V lost 1 base and J lost 2; bases outside the gene matches: 5. CDR3 length equals 15 residues. Germline V gives CDR1 MGHRA, CDR2 YSYEKL. CDR3 sequence: CASSQGGGTTYEQYF. The CDR3 DNA is TGCGCCAGCAGCCAAGGGGGAGGGACCACCTACGAGCAGTACTTC.

Turning to this clonotype: One junction end does not reproduce the germline sequence, and a read error may be involved. V is TRBV14 and J is TRBJ2-7; 9 bases map to TRBD2. The length of the CDR3 is 16 residues. The V gene's germline CDR1 is SGHDN and CDR2 FVKESK. The CDR3 DNA is TGTGCCAGCAGCCAATGGGAAGCGGGGGGCACCGGGGAGCTGTACTTC. It is translated as CASSQWEAGGTGELYF.

To note about this clonotype: Possible read error: a much larger clone is one base away. The rearrangement uses TRBV20-1 and TRBJ2-7, with 11 bases that match TRBD2. The CDR3 has 18 amino acids. From germline, CDR1 is DFQATT and CDR2 SNEGSKA (reference sequence). Unmatched junction bases numbered 16, after V lost 3 bases and J lost 3 bases. In DNA form, the CDR3 reads TGCAGTGCTAGGTTGAGCCAGGGACTAGCGGCCCATCTCTACGAGCAGTACTTC. Residues: CSARLSQGLAAHLYEQYF.

The chain combines TRBV20-1 with TRBJ2-7; 8 bases match TRBD2. Germline V gene sequence: CDR1 DFQATT, CDR2 SNEGSKA (reference sequence). The CDR3 runs 14 residues. J lost 4 bases, V lost 6 bases, and 11 bases had no gene match. The CDR3 region has the DNA TGCAGTGCCCCGGGTAGCGGGACTGTGTACGAGCAGTACTTC. Residues: CSAPGSGTVYEQYF.

On this clonotype: Sequence at one end of the junction differs from germline and may be a read error. The chain carries TRBV20-1 and TRBJ2-7; TRBD1 matches 9 bases. The germline CDR1 and CDR2 sequences are DFQATT and SNEGSKA (reference sequence). The CDR3 sequence is 15 residues long. DNA for the CDR3: TGCAGTGGCCACACCGCCGGACAGGGGTCTTACGAGCAATACTTC. Protein sequence: CSGHTAGQGSYEQYF.

The chain combines TRBV20-1 with TRBJ2-7; a possible D gene is TRBD2 (5 bases). Germline values: CDR1 DFQATT, CDR2 SNEGSKA (reference sequence). V shed 1 base and J shed 2 bases, with 15 bases lying between them. The CDR3 is made up of 15 amino acids. The chain's CDR3 is CSARAPPGVTYEQYF. CDR3 in DNA: TGCAGTGCTAGAGCCCCCCCCGGGGTTACCTACGAGCAGTACTTC.